What follows are 18 T cell receptor beta chains derived from one specimen sequenced in a study of OX40 agonist ivuxolimab in advanced cancers. Sequencing used immunoSEQ multiplex PCR; TCRdb keeps in-frame clones, though not all of them. The sample lists 25,000 to 35,000 clones; around 85% were seen once. The sample in question was CD4+ or CD8+ T cells sorted from blood, obtained in a trial of the OX40 agonist ivuxolimab. These receptors all come from an adult with an advanced solid tumor such as melanoma, head and neck, liver or kidney cancer.

The chain uses TRBV11-2 and TRBJ1-1; 7 positions match TRBD1. CDR3 length: 16 residues. V lost 7 bases, J lost 1 base, and 12 bases stayed unmatched. CDR1 and CDR2 (germline): SGHAT, FQNNGV. The CDR3 bases are TGTGCCAGCACCCAGTGGAGGGGGCATGCGAACACTGAAGCTTTCTTT. Its protein is CASTQWRGHANTEAFF.

The chain links TRBV6-6 to TRBJ1-6; D is uncertain. The germline V gene has CDR1 MNHNY and CDR2 SVGAGI (reference sequence). V gave up 5 bases and J gave up 9 bases, with 17 bases separating them. This CDR3 has 15 residues. Written as DNA, the CDR3 is TGTGCCAGCAGTCCCAAGGTCTTAGCTATTTCACCCCTCCACTTT. Amino acid sequence: CASSPKVLAISPLHF.

This chain uses TRBV25-1 with TRBJ2-1, with D maybe TRBD1 (5 bases). The germline gives CDR1 MGHDK, CDR2 SYGVNS. The length of the CDR3 is 14 residues. Trimming pared 3 bases from V and 3 bases from J, leaving 9 bases between. The CDR3: CASSDQGYYNEQFF. CDR3 DNA sequence: TGTGCCAGCAGTGACCAGGGATACTACAATGAGCAGTTCTTC.

The chain links TRBV4-3 to TRBJ1-1; TRBD1 is a possible D gene (5 bases). Trimming took off 4 bases at V and 5 bases at J, with 11 bases between the two ends. The CDR3 has 13 residues. Germline loops: CDR1 LGHNA, CDR2 YSLEER. This CDR3 reads CASSLSKGTEAFF. CDR3 coding DNA: TGCGCCAGCAGCCTCTCAAAGGGGACTGAAGCTTTCTTT.

The rearrangement links TRBV7-2 to TRBJ2-1; D perhaps matches TRBD2 (5 bases). V was cut by 6 bases and J by 9 bases, with 12 bases left in between. The CDR3 contains 12 residues. CDR1 and CDR2 from the germline V gene are SGHTA and FQGNSA. The CDR3 coding sequence is TGTGCCAGCAGACAACGGCGGGCTGAGCAGTTCTTC. Translated, it gives CASRQRRAEQFF.

The chain joins TRBV4-3 to TRBJ2-7, with 10 nucleotides matching TRBD1. V lost 2 bases, J lost 4 bases, and 5 bases stayed unmatched. In germline, CDR1 is LGHNA, CDR2 YSLEER. This CDR3 region has 15 residues. The CDR3 bases are TGCGCCAGCAGCCAATCCGGGACAGGGGCGTACGAGCAGTACTTC. It specifies CASSQSGTGAYEQYF.

In DNA form, the CDR3 reads TGTGCCAGTAGTACCACTTACAATCAGCCCCAGCATTTT. It translates to CASSTTYNQPQHF. The chain employs TRBV19 and TRBJ1-5; no firm D call. V lost 4 bases and J lost 3, with 7 bases in between. This CDR3 is built from 13 residues. The germline V gene encodes CDR1 LNHDA and CDR2 SQIVND (reference sequence).

This clone was seen once. This chain uses TRBV6-1 with TRBJ2-3; 8 bases map to TRBD1. CDR1 is MNHNS, CDR2 SASEGT, per germline. J was trimmed by 0 bases and V by 4 bases; bases with no gene match: 3. The CDR3 length is 15 residues. The CDR3 nucleotides read TGTGCCAGCAGTGGGACAGGGTCGAGCACAGATACGCAGTATTTT. Protein sequence: CASSGTGSSTDTQYF.

This clone was seen only once. The chain employs TRBV27 and TRBJ2-7, with D hard to call. The germline gives CDR1 MNHEY, CDR2 SMNVEV (reference sequence). Trimming pared 0 bases from V and 6 bases from J, leaving 12 bases between. The length of the CDR3 is 14 residues. The CDR3 here is CASSLSTTLSEQYF. In nucleotides, the CDR3 is TGTGCCAGCAGTTTATCGACGACGTTGTCCGAGCAGTACTTC.

The genes are TRBV7-2 and TRBJ1-5; no clear D gene. The CDR3 loop spans 15 amino acids. V was cut by 6 bases and J by 9 bases, with 21 bases left in between. Germline-derived CDR1 and CDR2 are SGHTA and FQGNSA. The DNA of the CDR3 is TGTGCCAGCAGTATCCTCGGCGGTCCCACGTCGCCCCAGCATTTT. Translating gives CASSILGGPTSPQHF.

The J gene is TRBJ2-1, the V gene TRBV29-1; TRBD2 agrees at 11 bases. The CDR3 is 16 amino acids. After removal of 1 base from V and 8 bases from J, the junction contained 10 bases not matched to a gene. The germline gives CDR1 SQVTM, CDR2 ANQGSEA. CDR3 amino acids: CSVEGSGRANGDEQFF. The CDR3 DNA reads as TGCAGCGTTGAAGGTAGCGGGAGGGCCAATGGGGATGAGCAGTTCTTC.

The rearrangement links TRBV7-9 to TRBJ2-5; 11 bases are a match to TRBD2. This CDR3 region has 15 residues. J was trimmed by 3 bases and V by 7 bases; bases with no gene match: 7. Germline lookup yields CDR1 SEHNR and CDR2 FQNEAQ (reference sequence). For the CDR3, the DNA is TGTGCCAGCACGGGGACTAGCGGTACTAAAGAGACCCAGTACTTC. This sequence encodes CASTGTSGTKETQYF.

The chain recombines TRBV6-1 with TRBJ2-7, with 9 bases lining up with TRBD1. The CDR3 contains 13 residues. V lost 6 bases to trimming and J lost 7 bases; unmatched junction nucleotides: 7. Germline assignment: CDR1 MNHNS and CDR2 SASEGT. The CDR3 DNA is TGTGCCAGCAGGATGACAGGGACAGGGGAGCAGTACTTC. It translates to CASRMTGTGEQYF.

The gene calls are TRBV6-5 and TRBJ2-1, with 8 bases matching TRBD1. Germline V gene sequence: CDR1 MNHEY, CDR2 SVGAGI. Unmatched junction bases numbered 6, after V lost 4 bases and J lost 1 base. The CDR3 has 16 residues. CDR3 sequence (DNA): TGTGCCAGCAGTTCCGGGACAGGCCATTCCTACAATGAGCAGTTCTTC. This sequence encodes CASSSGTGHSYNEQFF.

This chain joins TRBV6-4 and TRBJ1-2; TRBD1 aligns across 9 bases. CDR3 length equals 13 residues. Germline CDR1 is MRHNA and CDR2 is SNTAGT. V trimming: 6 bases; J trimming: 6 bases; junction bases outside the gene matches: 5. CDR3 DNA sequence: TGTGCCAGCAGCGATGGGACAGGGAATGGCTACACCTTC. This sequence encodes CASSDGTGNGYTF.

The chain couples TRBV21-1 to TRBJ1-2. TRBV21-1 represents a pseudogene. The CDR3 has 13 amino acids. The CDR3 region is CASSLSVNYGYTF. The CDR3 DNA reads TGTGCCAGCAGCCTATCCGTTAACTATGGCTACACCTTC.

The CDR3 loop reads CASSLAGQGKETQYF. Here the CDR3 DNA reads TGCGCCAGCAGCTTGGCCGGACAGGGAAAAGAGACCCAGTACTTC. The chain combines TRBV5-1 with TRBJ2-5; 8 bases map to TRBD1. Germline CDR1 is SGHRS and CDR2 is YFSETQ. With V trimmed by 0 bases and J by 3 bases, 4 bases remained unmatched. There are 15 residues in the CDR3.

The chain employs TRBV19 and TRBJ2-7; possibly TRBD1 for D (6 bases). Germline V gene data show CDR1 as LNHDA and CDR2 as SQIVND (reference sequence). CDR3 length: 14 amino acids. Trimming took 5 bases from V and 2 from J, leaving 13 bases between them. CDR3 region: CASSPRQETYEQYF. CDR3 DNA: TGTGCCAGTAGTCCCCGACAGGAAACCTACGAGCAGTACTTC.